This entry features one T cell receptor beta chain sequence. This specimen belongs to a study of blood T cell repertoires in COVID-19. Turning to the study itself: COVID-19 samples from acute and convalescent phases originated in the United States, Italy and Spain.

V lost 3 bases to trimming and J lost 8 bases, with 17 bases between them. Germline lookup yields CDR1 SGHRS and CDR2 YFSETQ. There are 14 residues in the CDR3. Using immunoSEQ multiplex PCR, the repertoire was profiled, and TCRdb retains in-frame clones only, with some absent. The sample yields some 100,000 clones, about 89% seen once. J is TRBJ1-2 and V is TRBV5-1; tentative D call: TRBD1 (5 bases). Sequencing used peripheral blood. This sequence originates from a man aged 45-65 years with acute or convalescent COVID-19. The CDR3 DNA reads TGCGCCAGCAGCTCGGGGGGAACTTCGGAGGGCTACACCTTC. Its protein product is CASSSGGTSEGYTF.